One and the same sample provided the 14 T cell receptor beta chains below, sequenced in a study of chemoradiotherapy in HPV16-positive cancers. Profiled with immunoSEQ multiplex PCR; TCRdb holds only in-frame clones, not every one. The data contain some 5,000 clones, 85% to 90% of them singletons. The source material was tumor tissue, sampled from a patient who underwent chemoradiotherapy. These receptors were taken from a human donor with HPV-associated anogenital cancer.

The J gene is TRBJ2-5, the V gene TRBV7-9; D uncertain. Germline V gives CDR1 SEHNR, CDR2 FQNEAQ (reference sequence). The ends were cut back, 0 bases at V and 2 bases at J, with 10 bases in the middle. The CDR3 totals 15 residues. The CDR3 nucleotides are TGTGCCAGCAGCTTAGCCTCCCACCTACAAGAGACCCAGTACTTC. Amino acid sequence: CASSLASHLQETQYF.

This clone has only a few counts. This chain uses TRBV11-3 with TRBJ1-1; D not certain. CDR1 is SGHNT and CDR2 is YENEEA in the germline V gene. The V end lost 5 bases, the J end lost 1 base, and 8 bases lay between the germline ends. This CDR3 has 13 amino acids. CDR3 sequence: CASSIGPNTEAFF. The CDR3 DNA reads TGTGCCAGCAGCATCGGACCGAACACTGAAGCTTTCTTT.

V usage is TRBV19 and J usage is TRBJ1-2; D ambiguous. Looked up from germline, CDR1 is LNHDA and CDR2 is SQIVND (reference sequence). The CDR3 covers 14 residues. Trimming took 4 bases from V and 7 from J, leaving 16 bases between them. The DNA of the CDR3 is TGTGCCAGTAGTACTCCTTTACCGGGTAGTGGCTACACCTTC. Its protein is CASSTPLPGSGYTF.

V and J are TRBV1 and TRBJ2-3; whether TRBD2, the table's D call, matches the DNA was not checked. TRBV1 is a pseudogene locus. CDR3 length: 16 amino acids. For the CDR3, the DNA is TGCACCAGCAGCCAAGAATGCGAGGGCCCCACAGATACGCAGTATTTT. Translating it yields CTSSQECEGPTDTQYF.

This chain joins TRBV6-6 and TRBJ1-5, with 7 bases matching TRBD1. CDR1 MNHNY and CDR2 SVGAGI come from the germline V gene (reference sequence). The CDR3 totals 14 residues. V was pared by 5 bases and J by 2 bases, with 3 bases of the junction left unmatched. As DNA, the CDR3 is TGTGCCAGCAGTATTACAGGGGGCAATCAGCCCCAGCATTTT. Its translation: CASSITGGNQPQHF.

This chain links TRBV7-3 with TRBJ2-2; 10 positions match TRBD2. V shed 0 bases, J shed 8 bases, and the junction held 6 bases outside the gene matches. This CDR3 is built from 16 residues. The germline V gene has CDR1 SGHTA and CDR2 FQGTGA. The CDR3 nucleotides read TGTGCCAGCAGCTTAACAAGCGGGAGGGAAGTGGGGGAGCTGTTTTTT. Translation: CASSLTSGREVGELFF.

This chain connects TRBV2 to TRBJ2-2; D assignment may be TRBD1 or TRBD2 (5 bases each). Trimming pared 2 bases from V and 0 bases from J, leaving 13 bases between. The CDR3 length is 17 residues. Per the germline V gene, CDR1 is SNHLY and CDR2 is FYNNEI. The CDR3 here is CASSERRTGPNTGELFF. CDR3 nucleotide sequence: TGTGCCAGCAGTGAAAGGAGAACGGGGCCGAACACCGGGGAGCTGTTTTTT.

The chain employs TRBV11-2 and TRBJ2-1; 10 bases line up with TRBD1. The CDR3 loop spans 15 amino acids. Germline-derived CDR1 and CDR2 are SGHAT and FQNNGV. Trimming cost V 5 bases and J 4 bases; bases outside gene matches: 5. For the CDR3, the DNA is TGTGCCAGCAGCAGGGACAGGGGACTATACAATGAGCAGTTCTTC. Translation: CASSRDRGLYNEQFF.

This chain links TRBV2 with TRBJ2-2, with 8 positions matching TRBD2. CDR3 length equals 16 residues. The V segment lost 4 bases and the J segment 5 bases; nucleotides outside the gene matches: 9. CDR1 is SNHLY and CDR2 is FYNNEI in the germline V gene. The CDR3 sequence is CASSGAAGGLTGELFF. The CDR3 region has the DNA TGTGCCAGCAGTGGGGCGGCGGGGGGTTTAACCGGGGAGCTGTTTTTT. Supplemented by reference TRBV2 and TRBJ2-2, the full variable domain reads EPEVTQTPSHQVTQMGQEVILRCVPISNHLYFYWYRQILGQKVEFLVSFYNNEISEKSEIFDDQFSVERPDGSNFTLKIRSTKLEDSAMYFCASSGAAGGLTGELFFGEGSRLTVL.

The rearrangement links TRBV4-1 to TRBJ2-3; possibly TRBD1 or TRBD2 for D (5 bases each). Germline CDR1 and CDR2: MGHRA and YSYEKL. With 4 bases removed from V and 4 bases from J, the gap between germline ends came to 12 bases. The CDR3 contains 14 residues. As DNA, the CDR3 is TGCGCCAGCAGCCCCGGTCTGGGGGCAGATACGCAGTATTTT. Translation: CASSPGLGADTQYF.

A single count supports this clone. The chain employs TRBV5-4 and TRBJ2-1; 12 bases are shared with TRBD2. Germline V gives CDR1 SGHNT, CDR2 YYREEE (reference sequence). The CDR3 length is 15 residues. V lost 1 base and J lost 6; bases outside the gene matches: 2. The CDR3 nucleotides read TGTGCCAGCAGCTTGTCTAGCGGGGGGGCCAATGAGCAGTTCTTC. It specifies CASSLSSGGANEQFF.

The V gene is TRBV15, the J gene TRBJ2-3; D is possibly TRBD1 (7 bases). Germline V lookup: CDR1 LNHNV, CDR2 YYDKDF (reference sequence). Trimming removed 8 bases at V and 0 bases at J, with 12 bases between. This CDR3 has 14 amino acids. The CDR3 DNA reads TGTGCCACCGCGGCGGGACAGAGCACAGATACGCAGTATTTT. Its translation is CATAAGQSTDTQYF.

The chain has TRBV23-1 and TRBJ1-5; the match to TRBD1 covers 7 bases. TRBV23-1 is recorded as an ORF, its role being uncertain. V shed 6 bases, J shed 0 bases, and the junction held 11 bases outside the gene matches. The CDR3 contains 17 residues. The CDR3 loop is CASSLGGDRDSNQPQHF. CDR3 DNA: TGCGCCAGCAGCTTGGGGGGTGACAGGGATAGCAATCAGCCCCAGCATTTT.

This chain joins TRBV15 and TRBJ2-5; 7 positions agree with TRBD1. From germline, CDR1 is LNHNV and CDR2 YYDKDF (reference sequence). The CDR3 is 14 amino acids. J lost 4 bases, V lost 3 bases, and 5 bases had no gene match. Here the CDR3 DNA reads TGTGCCACCAGCAGGTTACCAGGGGGAGAGACCCAGTACTTC. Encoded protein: CATSRLPGGETQYF.